Below are 14 T cell receptor beta chains sequenced from a single sample in a study of T cell clonality in common variable immunodeficiency. The repertoire was sequenced with immunoSEQ multiplex PCR; TCRdb's copy has only in-frame clones and lacks some. The specimen has approximately 37,000 clones, none found just once. The sample taken for sequencing was peripheral blood mononuclear cells. The source is a person aged 18 to 75 in good health.

This clone was picked up many times. Coverage ceases 3 residues before the CDR3 finishes, and the germline J gene fills in the end. The chain has TRBV20-1 and TRBJ2-7; a weak D match, TRBD1 (5 bases). Germline-derived CDR1 and CDR2 are DFQATT and SNEGSKA (reference sequence). Between the trimmed V and J ends, which lost 5 bases and 2 bases, there was a span of 10 bases. CDR3 size: 12 residues. The CDR3 DNA, read in part, is TGCAGTGCTGATGACAGTGCCTACGAG. Residues: CSADDSAYE. In full, the CDR3 reads CSADDSAYEQYF.

This clone was observed at least ten times. The read ends 3 residues shy of where the CDR3 ends; the end is completed using the germline J gene. This chain uses TRBV7-6 with TRBJ2-5; D is possibly TRBD1 (6 bases). The CDR3 runs to 15 residues. Germline loops: CDR1 SGHVS, CDR2 FNYEAQ. V shed 1 base and J shed 2 bases, with 11 bases lying between them. This CDR3 is CASSLEGTHQETQYF. The covered CDR3 bases are TGTGCCAGCAGCTTAGAGGGGACACATCAAGAGACC.

This clone occurred many times. The CDR3 end is not reached by the read, which stops 3 residues before it; the germline J gene fills it in. This chain uses TRBV5-1 with TRBJ2-3; D is undetermined. CDR3 length equals 14 residues. The V and J ends lost 4 bases and 0 bases respectively, with 9 bases between them. The V gene's germline CDR1 is SGHRS and CDR2 YFSETQ. CDR3 residues: CASSPSGSTDTQYF. The DNA read from the CDR3 is TGCGCCAGCAGCCCCTCCGGGAGCACAGATACG. Together with reference TRBV5-1 and TRBJ2-3, the CDR3 gives the full variable domain: KAGVTQTPRYLIKTRGQQVTLSCSPISGHRSVSWYQQTPGQGLQFLFEYFSETQRNKGNFPGRFSGRQFSNSRSEMNVSTLELGDSALYLCASSPSGSTDTQYFGPGTRLTVL.

This clone occurred many times. The read terminates 3 residues ahead of where the CDR3 ends, so the germline J gene completes it. The chain couples TRBV7-2 to TRBJ2-1; 9 bases are a match to TRBD1. The length of the CDR3 is 14 residues. Germline V gene lookup returns CDR1 SGHTA and CDR2 FQGNSA. V gave up 6 bases and J gave up 7 bases; unmatched junction bases: 7. The covered CDR3 bases are TGTGCCAGCAGAGCGGGACAGGGAGGAAATGAG. It is translated as CASRAGQGGNE. The CDR3 as a whole reads CASRAGQGGNEQFF.

In its sample, this clone was seen many times. The CDR3 end is not reached by the read, which stops 3 residues before it; the germline J gene fills it in. The chain uses TRBV2 and TRBJ2-3, with 9 bases identical to TRBD2. The J segment lost 5 bases and the V segment lost 4 bases, leaving 4 bases of the junction unmatched. In germline, CDR1 is SNHLY, CDR2 FYNNEI. The CDR3 extends over 14 amino acids. Incomplete CDR3 DNA: TGTGCCAGCAGTGGTTCTAGCGGGAAAGATACG. It is translated as CASSGSSGKDT. From start to end, the CDR3 is CASSGSSGKDTQYF.

This clone came up many times. The read comes to an end 3 residues before the CDR3 does, leaving the germline J gene to fill in the end. The chain combines TRBV7-3 with TRBJ2-1; 12 bases match TRBD2. The ends lost 5 bases at V and 5 bases at J; junction bases unmatched: 10. The germline CDR1 and CDR2 sequences are SGHTA and FQGTGA. This CDR3 has 17 residues. The CDR3 loop reads CASSPGLAGIRNNEQFF. Partial CDR3 DNA: TGTGCCAGCAGCCCTGGACTAGCGGGAATTCGCAACAATGAG.

In its sample, this clone was seen many times. The read comes to an end 3 residues before the CDR3 does, leaving the germline J gene to fill in the end. The V and J genes are TRBV9 and TRBJ2-2; 14 positions agree with TRBD2. CDR3 length equals 15 residues. The V and J ends lost 6 bases and 9 bases, in that order; junction bases with no gene match: 7. Germline V gives CDR1 SGDLS, CDR2 YYNGEE. The sequenced part of the CDR3 DNA is TGTGCCAGCACCGGGACTAGCGGGAGAGGCCGGGAG. This codes for CASTGTSGRGRE. The complete CDR3 reads CASTGTSGRGRELFF. Full variable domain (rest looked up from reference TRBV9 and TRBJ2-2): DSGVTQTPKHLITATGQRVTLRCSPRSGDLSVYWYQQSLDQGLQFLIQYYNGEERAKGNILERFSAQQFPDLHSELNLSSLELGDSALYFCASTGTSGRGRELFFGEGSRLTVL.

This clone was seen many times. The junction and the germline gene differ at one end; a read error may be behind it. The CDR3 extends 3 residues past the end of the read, so its final part is completed from the germline J gene. The chain uses TRBV7-7 and TRBJ2-5; 8 bases line up with TRBD1. The CDR3 is 16 residues long. Germline CDR1 is SSHAT and CDR2 is FNYEAQ (reference sequence). CDR3 sequence: CASSLGGTGFQETQYF. The sequenced part of the CDR3 DNA is TGTGCTAGCAGCTTAGGAGGGACAGGTTTCCAAGAGACC.

This clone showed up just a few times. The likely explanation is a read error, given a far larger clone one base away. The read finishes 3 residues shy of the CDR3 end, and the germline J gene is used to complete it. The V and J genes are TRBV30 and TRBJ2-3; D remains unclear. The CDR3 has 16 amino acids. Germline CDR1 is GTSNPN and CDR2 is SVGIG (reference sequence). The CDR3 here is CALSPRLGYGTDTQYF. CDR3 bases read: TGTGCCTTGAGTCCAAGACTCGGGTACGGCACAGATACG.

This clone showed up many times. The DNA read from the CDR3 is TGTGCCAGTAGGGGGACAGTTAGCAATCAGCCC. It codes for CASRGTVSNQP. The full CDR3 protein is CASRGTVSNQPQHF. The chain combines TRBV19 with TRBJ1-5, with TRBD1 matching over 7 bases. The observed sequence ends 3 residues before the CDR3 terminus, with the missing tail filled in from the germline J gene. The V and J ends lost 6 bases and 0 bases, in that order; junction bases with no gene match: 2. Looked up from germline, CDR1 is LNHDA and CDR2 is SQIVND (reference sequence). The CDR3 loop spans 14 amino acids. Together with reference TRBV19 and TRBJ1-5, the CDR3 gives the full variable domain: DGGITQSPKYLFRKEGQNVTLSCEQNLNHDAMYWYRQDPGQGLRLIYYSQIVNDFQKGDIAEGYSVSREKKESFPLTVTSAQKNPTAFYLCASRGTVSNQPQHFGDGTRLSIL.

This clone was counted between two and nine times. The DNA ends 3 residues before the CDR3 does, and the rest of the CDR3 is filled in from the germline J gene. This chain connects TRBV7-2 to TRBJ1-2, with D unclear. CDR1 SGHTA and CDR2 FQGNSA come from the germline V gene. The CDR3 consists of 15 residues. Partial CDR3 DNA: TGTGCCAGCAGCCAAACTAGCGGGAGCTACAATGAC. Amino acids: CASSQTSGSYND. The whole CDR3 region reads CASSQTSGSYNDYTF.

This clone appeared many times. The read stops 3 residues short of the end of the CDR3; the missing end is completed from the germline J gene. The V and J genes are TRBV5-4 and TRBJ2-2; D not certain. This CDR3 contains 15 residues. Deletions cut 0 bases from V and 4 bases from J, with 10 bases between. Germline CDR1 reads SGHNT; CDR2 reads YYREEE (reference sequence). CDR3 DNA, as far as it was read: TGTGCCAGCAGCTTGGGGCTGACGGGCACCGGGGAG. Translated: CASSLGLTGTGE. The complete CDR3 protein is CASSLGLTGTGELFF.

This clone was recorded at least ten times. Read sequence stops 3 residues before the CDR3 end, and the germline J gene provides the missing end. This chain uses TRBV2 with TRBJ2-3; 8 nucleotides line up with TRBD2. The germline CDR1 and CDR2 sequences are SNHLY and FYNNEI. The CDR3 runs to 11 residues. CDR3 bases read: TGTGCCAGCAGTGAGGGACTAGCG. Its translation is CASSEGLA. The full CDR3 sequence reads CASSEGLAQYF.

This clone was detected ten times or more. The read ends 3 residues before the CDR3 terminus; that terminus is restored from the germline J gene. The gene calls are TRBV20-1 and TRBJ2-7, with 9 bases aligning to TRBD2. The germline CDR1 and CDR2 sequences are DFQATT and SNEGSKA (reference sequence). The length of the CDR3 is 17 residues. The V gene end was trimmed by 5 bases and the J gene end by 6 bases; junction bases not matched to a gene: 20. The sequenced part of the CDR3 DNA is TGCAGTGCTGTCAGTCTCGGGGGGGGCGGGAGGGGAGGCGAG. This codes for CSAVSLGGGGRGGE. The full CDR3 is CSAVSLGGGGRGGEQYF.